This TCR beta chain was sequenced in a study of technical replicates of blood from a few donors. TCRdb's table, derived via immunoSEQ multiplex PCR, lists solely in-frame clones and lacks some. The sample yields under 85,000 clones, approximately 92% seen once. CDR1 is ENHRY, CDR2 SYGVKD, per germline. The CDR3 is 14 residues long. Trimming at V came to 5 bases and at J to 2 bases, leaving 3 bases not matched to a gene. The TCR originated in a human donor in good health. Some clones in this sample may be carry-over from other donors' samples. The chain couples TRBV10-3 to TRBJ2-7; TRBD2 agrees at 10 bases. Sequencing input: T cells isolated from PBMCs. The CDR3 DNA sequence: TGTGCCATCAGTAAGCGGGGGGGAGCCTACGAGCAGTACTTC. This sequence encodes CAISKRGGAYEQYF.